These T cell receptor beta chains were read from a single sample in a study of blood T cell repertoires in COVID-19. Clones were read by immunoSEQ multiplex PCR, and TCRdb kept only the in-frame ones, dropping some. The sample contains about 170,000 clones, around four fifths of which appear only once. Material: peripheral blood. These TCRs come from a woman of 80 years or more with acute or convalescent COVID-19. Each CDR3 is given with its conserved first and last residue. A D gene is named only where the DNA matches it firmly. Part of the rows lack a size; the others show once, few, many or a class for expanded clones.

>TRBV5-1|TRBJ2-7|NA|NA
TGCGCCAGCAGCCCAAGGACAGACGGCGAGCAGTACTTC
CASSPRTDGEQYF
>TRBV7-6|TRBJ1-3|NA|NA
TGTGCCAGCAGCCGAGACGTAGGACAGCGCTCTGGAAACACCATATATTTT
CASSRDVGQRSGNTIYF
>TRBV6-2/TRBV6-3|TRBJ2-2|TRBD1|few
TGTGCCAGCAGTAATACAGGGGCCAACACCGGGGAGCTGTTTTTT
CASSNTGANTGELFF
>TRBV12-3/TRBV12-4|TRBJ1-1|NA|NA
TGTGCCAGCAGTTTAAGGAGGAACACTGAAGCTTTCTTT
CASSLRRNTEAFF
>TRBV27|TRBJ1-3|NA|NA
TGTGCCAGCAGTCAGATCTCTGGAAACACCATATATTTT
CASSQISGNTIYF
>TRBV3-1/TRBV3-2|TRBJ1-4|NA|NA
TGTGCCAGCAGCCAAGATACGGGGTTTGCGGGAAAAAAACTGTTTTTT
CASSQDTGFAGKKLFF
>TRBV6-5|TRBJ2-1|NA|NA
TGTGCCAGCAGTTACTCGAGCAGGAGGGGTTTAAATGAGCAGTTCTTC
CASSYSSRRGLNEQFF
>TRBV9|TRBJ2-7|TRBD2|NA
TGTGCCAGCAGCGTAGCGGGACTAGCGAGCTACGAGCAGTACTTC
CASSVAGLASYEQYF
>TRBV6-6|TRBJ2-7|TRBD1|NA
TGTGCCAGCACCGAGTCAGGGGGCTACGAGCAGTACTTC
CASTESGGYEQYF
>TRBV27|TRBJ2-3|NA|NA
TGTGCCAGCAGTTTATCACAGGGAACAGATACGCAGTATTTT
CASSLSQGTDTQYF
>TRBV4-3|TRBJ2-4|TRBD1|once
TGCGCCAGCAGCCGGGGGACAGGGGCTTCTTCGGGAGCCAAAAACATTCAGTACTTC
CASSRGTGASSGAKNIQYF
>TRBV14|TRBJ1-6|TRBD1|once
TGTGCCAGCAGCCATGAACCAGGGGGGAGTTCACCCCTCCACTTT
CASSHEPGGSSPLHF
>TRBV27|TRBJ1-1|NA|NA
TGTGCCAGCAGCCACACGGGGCAGGGGTACACTGAAGCTTTCTTT
CASSHTGQGYTEAFF
>TRBV28|TRBJ2-5|TRBD2|NA
TGTGCCAGCAGTTCGTGGACTAGCGGGGGGTCTGAGACCCAGTACTTC
CASSSWTSGGSETQYF
>TRBV7-9|TRBJ2-7|NA|NA
TGTGCCAGCAGCGAAGCGGGCCTCCCCTACGAGCAGTACTTC
CASSEAGLPYEQYF
>TRBV5-1|TRBJ2-5|TRBD1|NA
TGCGCCAGCGGTGGACAGGGGGGACAAGAGACCCAGTACTTC
CASGGQGGQETQYF
>TRBV5-4|TRBJ2-2|NA|NA
TGTGCCAGCAGCTTGGGGGGTCGGGGCACCGGGGAGCTGTTTTTT
CASSLGGRGTGELFF
>TRBV3-1/TRBV3-2|TRBJ2-1|TRBD2|once
TGTGCCAGCAGCCTGACTAGCGGGGGGGAGAAGTTCTTC
CASSLTSGGEKFF
>TRBV19|TRBJ1-5|TRBD1|NA
TGTGCCAGTAGCTTCACAGGGGACAATCAGCCCCAGCATTTT
CASSFTGDNQPQHF
>TRBV3-1/TRBV3-2|TRBJ2-1|NA|NA
TGTGCCAGCAGCTCGCAAACCCTTACTAAGTTCTTC
CASSSQTLTKFF
>TRBV27|TRBJ1-4|TRBD1|few
TGTGCCAGCGGGACGGACAGGGCGGAAGAAAAACTGTTTTTT
CASGTDRAEEKLFF
>TRBV9|TRBJ1-2|TRBD1|NA
TGTGCCAGCAGCATCCACACAGGGGGCGATCTTAGTGGCTACACCTTC
CASSIHTGGDLSGYTF
>TRBV4-3|TRBJ1-4|NA|NA
TGCGCCAGCAGCCAAGAAAGCTACAGCAATGAAAAACTGTTTTTT
CASSQESYSNEKLFF
>TRBV3-1/TRBV3-2|TRBJ2-5|TRBD2|NA
TGTGCCAGCAGCCAAGATAGGTCGTTAGCGGGGATGTACCAAGAGACCCAGTACTTC
CASSQDRSLAGMYQETQYF
>TRBV19|TRBJ1-4|TRBD1|few
TGTGCCAGTTCGGACAGGGGGACGGCGGCTAATGAAAAACTGTTTTTT
CASSDRGTAANEKLFF
>TRBV28|TRBJ1-5|TRBD1|NA
TGTGCCAGCACCGGACAGGGCTGGGGTCAGCCCCAGCATTTT
CASTGQGWGQPQHF